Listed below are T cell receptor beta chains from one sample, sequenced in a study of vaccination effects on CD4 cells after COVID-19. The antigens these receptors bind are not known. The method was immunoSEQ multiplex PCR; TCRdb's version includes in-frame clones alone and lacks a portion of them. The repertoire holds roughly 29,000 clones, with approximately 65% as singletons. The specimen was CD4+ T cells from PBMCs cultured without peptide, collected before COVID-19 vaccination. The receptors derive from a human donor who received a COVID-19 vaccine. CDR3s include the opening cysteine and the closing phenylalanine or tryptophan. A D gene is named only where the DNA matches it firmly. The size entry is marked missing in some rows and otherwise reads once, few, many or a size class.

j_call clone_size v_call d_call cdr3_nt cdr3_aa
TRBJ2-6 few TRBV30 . TGTGCCTGGAGACAGGGAGACTCTGGGGCCAACGTCCTGACTTTC CAWRQGDSGANVLTF
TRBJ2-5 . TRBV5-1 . TGCGCCAGCAGCTTGGTGTCTAGTGAGTATGGGGCCGAAGAGACCCAGTACTTC CASSLVSSEYGAEETQYF
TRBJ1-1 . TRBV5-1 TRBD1 TGCGCCAGCAGCGCCCAAACAGGGGGCACTGAAGCTTTCTTT CASSAQTGGTEAFF
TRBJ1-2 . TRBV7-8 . TGTGCCAGCAGCGCCCGGGACACGATACACTATGGCTACACCTTC CASSARDTIHYGYTF
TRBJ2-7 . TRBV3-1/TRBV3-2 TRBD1 TGTGCCAGCAGCCCTTTCGGACAGGGAACCTCCTACGAGCAGTACTTC CASSPFGQGTSYEQYF
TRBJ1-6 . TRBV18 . TGTGCCAGCTCACCACCTCCGGGACAACCTAATTCACCCCTCCACTTT CASSPPPGQPNSPLHF
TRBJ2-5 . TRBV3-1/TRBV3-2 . TGTGCCAGCAGCCAAGTGAAGGCGGCCCAGTACTTC CASSQVKAAQYF
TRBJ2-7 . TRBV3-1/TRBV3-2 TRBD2 TGTGCCAGCAGCCAAGGTCAAGGACTAGGCTACGAGCAGTACTTC CASSQGQGLGYEQYF
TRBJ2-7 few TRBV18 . TGTGCCAGCTCACCTAACGGGGTTAGGGAGCAGTACTTC CASSPNGVREQYF
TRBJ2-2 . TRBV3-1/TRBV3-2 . TGTGCCAGCAGGGGCCAGGGGAGCACCGGGGAGCTGTTTTTT CASRGQGSTGELFF
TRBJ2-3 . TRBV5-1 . TGCGCCAGCAGCTTGAAGGGAGCGGAAAATACGCAGTATTTT CASSLKGAENTQYF
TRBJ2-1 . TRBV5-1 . TGCGCCAGCACCGATCCCGGGGCTTACAATGAGCAGTTCTTC CASTDPGAYNEQFF
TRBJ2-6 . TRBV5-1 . TGCGCCAGCAGCTTAATAACCCCGGGAGCAGGGGGCTCTGGGGCCAACGTCCTGACTTTC CASSLITPGAGGSGANVLTF
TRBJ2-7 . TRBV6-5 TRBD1 TGTGCCAGCCGAGGGACAGGAGCCTACGAGCAGTACTTC CASRGTGAYEQYF
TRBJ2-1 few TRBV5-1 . TGCGCCAGCACTTCCGAGGACTTGGCGGGCCCGAGGGTCTTC CASTSEDLAGPRVF
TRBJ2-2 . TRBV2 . TGTGCCAGCAGCAAAGATTACACCGGGGAGCTGTTTTTT CASSKDYTGELFF
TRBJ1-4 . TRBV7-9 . TGTGCCAGCAGCTTCCGCTGGAATGAAAAACTGTTTTTT CASSFRWNEKLFF
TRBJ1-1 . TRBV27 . TGTGCCAGCAGACGGGACGGGGTATTTGAAGCTTTCTTT CASRRDGVFEAFF
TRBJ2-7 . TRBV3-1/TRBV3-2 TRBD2 TGTGCCAGCAGCCAAGAGCTTACCGGACTAGTTGATGAGCAGTACTTC CASSQELTGLVDEQYF
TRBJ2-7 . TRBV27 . TGTGCCAGCAGTTGGTCTAGCGCTAAGACGAGCTCCTACGAGCAGTACTTC CASSWSSAKTSSYEQYF
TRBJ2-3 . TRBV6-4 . TGTGCCAGCAGTGAAGGGGGGGGCACAGATACGCAGTATTTT CASSEGGGTDTQYF
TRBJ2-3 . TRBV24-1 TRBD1 TGTGCCACCAGTGATACCGGGACAGGGACAGATACGCAGTATTTT CATSDTGTGTDTQYF
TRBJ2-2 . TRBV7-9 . TGTGCCAGCAGCCCCCGTGGACCCGGGGCCGGGGAGCTGTTTTTT CASSPRGPGAGELFF
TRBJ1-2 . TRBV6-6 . TGTGCCAGCAGTTACTCCGGAGCTGTCTATGGCTACACCTTC CASSYSGAVYGYTF